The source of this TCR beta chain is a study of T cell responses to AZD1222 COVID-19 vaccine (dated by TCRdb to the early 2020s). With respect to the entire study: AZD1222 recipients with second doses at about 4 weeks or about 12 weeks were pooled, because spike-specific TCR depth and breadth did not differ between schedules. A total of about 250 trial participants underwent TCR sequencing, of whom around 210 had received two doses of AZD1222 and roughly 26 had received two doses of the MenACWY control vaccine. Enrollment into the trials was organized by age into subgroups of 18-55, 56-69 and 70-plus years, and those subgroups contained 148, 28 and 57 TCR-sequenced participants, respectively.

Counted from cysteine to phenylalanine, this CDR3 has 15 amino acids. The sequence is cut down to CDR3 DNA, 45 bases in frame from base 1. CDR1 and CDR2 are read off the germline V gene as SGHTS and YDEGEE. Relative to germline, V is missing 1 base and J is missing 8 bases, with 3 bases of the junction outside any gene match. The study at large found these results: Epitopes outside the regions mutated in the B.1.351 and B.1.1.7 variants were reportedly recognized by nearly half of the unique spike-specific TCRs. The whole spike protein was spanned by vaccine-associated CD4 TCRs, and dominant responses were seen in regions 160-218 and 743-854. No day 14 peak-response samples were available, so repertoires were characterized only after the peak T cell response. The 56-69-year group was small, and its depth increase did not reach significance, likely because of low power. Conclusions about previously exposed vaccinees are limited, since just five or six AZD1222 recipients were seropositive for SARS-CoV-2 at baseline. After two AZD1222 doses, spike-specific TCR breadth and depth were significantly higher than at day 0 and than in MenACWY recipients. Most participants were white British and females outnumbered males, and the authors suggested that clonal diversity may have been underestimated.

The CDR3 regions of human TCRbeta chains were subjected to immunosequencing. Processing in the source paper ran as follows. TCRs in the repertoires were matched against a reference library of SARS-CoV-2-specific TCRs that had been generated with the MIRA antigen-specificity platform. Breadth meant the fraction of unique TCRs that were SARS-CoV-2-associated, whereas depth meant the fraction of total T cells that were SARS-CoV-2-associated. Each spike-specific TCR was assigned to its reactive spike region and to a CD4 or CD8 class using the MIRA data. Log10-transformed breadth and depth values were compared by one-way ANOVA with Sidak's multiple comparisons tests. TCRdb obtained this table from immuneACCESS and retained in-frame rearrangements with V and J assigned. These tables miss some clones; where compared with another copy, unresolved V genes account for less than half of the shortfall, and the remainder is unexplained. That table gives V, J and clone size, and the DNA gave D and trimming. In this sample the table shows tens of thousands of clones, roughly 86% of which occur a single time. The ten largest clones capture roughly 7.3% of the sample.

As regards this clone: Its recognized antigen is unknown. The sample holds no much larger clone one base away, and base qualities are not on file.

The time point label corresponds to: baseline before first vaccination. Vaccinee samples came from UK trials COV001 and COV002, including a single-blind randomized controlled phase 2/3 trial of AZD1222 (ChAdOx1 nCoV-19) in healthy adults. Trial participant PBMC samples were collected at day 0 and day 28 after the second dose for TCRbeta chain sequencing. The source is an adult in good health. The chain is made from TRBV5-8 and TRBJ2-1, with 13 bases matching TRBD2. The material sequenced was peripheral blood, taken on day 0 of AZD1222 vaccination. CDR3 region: CASSLWTSGSYEQFF. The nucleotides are TGTGCCAGCAGCTTGTGGACTAGCGGGAGCTATGAGCAGTTCTTC. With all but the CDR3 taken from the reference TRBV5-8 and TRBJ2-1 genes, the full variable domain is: EAGVTQSPTHLIKTRGQQATLRCSPISGHTSVYWYQQALGLGLQFLLWYDEGEERNRGNFPPRFSGRQFPNYSSELNVNALELEDSALYLCASSLWTSGSYEQFFGPGTRLTVL.